This entry describes one T cell receptor (beta chain). Its matching antigen is unknown. The V gene lost 10 bases and the J gene lost 3 bases, with 18 bases spanning the gap. The length of the CDR3 is 14 residues. Germline V CDR1 and CDR2: SNHLY, FYNNEI. This sample is part of a study of cytotoxic CD8 clonotypes in ibrutinib-treated CLL. Clones were read by immunoSEQ multiplex PCR, and TCRdb kept only the in-frame ones, dropping some. The table includes about 130,000 clones, over 75% detected once. General study results and limits: Rare overall, public clonotypes shrank or held steady under therapy. Baseline clonality was higher than in age-matched healthy donors and moved in step with circulating CD8+ T-cell counts. Sustained-remission patients were sampled at different times than progressing patients were.

The TCR was taken from a human donor with chronic lymphocytic leukemia. This material consisted of PBMCs, taken after 24 months of ibrutinib treatment. This chain joins TRBV2 and TRBJ1-1, with D perhaps TRBD1 (6 bases). CDR3 region: CATKGGTGDTEAFF. The CDR3 DNA reads TGTGCCACCAAAGGGGGAACGGGCGACACTGAAGCTTTCTTT.